A selection of T cell receptor beta chains follows, all from one sample in a study of T cells in Graves' hyperthyroidism and ophthalmopathy. Using its own MiXCR run on the multiplex PCR reads, TCRdb lists one record per CDR3 protein. Among about 380,000 distinct CDR3 sequences listed, about 15% were seen once. What was sequenced was blood. The origin of the receptors is a woman between 55 and 75 years old with Graves' hyperthyroidism. CDR3s include the opening cysteine and the closing phenylalanine or tryptophan. A D gene is named only where the DNA matches it firmly. Size is stated for part of the rows, as once, few or many counts, or as a class when the clone is expanded.

>NA|TRBV20-1|TRBD1|TRBJ1-2
CSARATGGAIYGYTF
TGCAGTGCTAGGGCGACAGGGGGCGCGATTTACGGCTACACCTTC
>once|TRBV19|NA|TRBJ1-1
CASSIEPRGSTEAFF
TGTGCCAGTAGTATAGAGCCGAGGGGGAGCACTGAAGCTTTCTTT
>NA|TRBV9|NA|TRBJ1-2
CASTPTDSSRYGYTF
TGTGCCAGCACGCCTACGGACAGTAGCCGCTATGGCTACACCTTC
>NA|TRBV19|TRBD2|TRBJ2-2
CTSKKRGNTGELFF
TGTACCAGTAAGAAGCGGGGGAACACCGGGGAGCTGTTTTTT
>once|TRBV19|NA|TRBJ1-5
CASSPPGIVNQPQHF
TGTGCCAGTAGTCCGCCGGGGATTGTCAATCAGCCCCAGCATTTT
>many|TRBV28|NA|TRBJ1-5
CASSLSGTASGPQHF
TGTGCCAGCAGTTTATCCGGGACCGCCTCGGGGCCCCAGCATTTT
>many|TRBV29-1|NA|TRBJ1-1
CSVEKLGNTEAFF
TGCAGCGTTGAAAAACTAGGTAACACTGAAGCTTTCTTT
>many|TRBV6-5|TRBD2|TRBJ2-1
CASSYLSSGDNEQFF
TGTGCCAGCAGTTACTTATCTAGCGGAGACAATGAGCAGTTCTTC
>NA|TRBV7-3|NA|TRBJ2-3
CASSLTLPGDTQYF
TGTGCCAGCAGCTTAACGCTCCCAGGGGATACGCAGTATTTT
>many|TRBV5-1|NA|TRBJ2-7
CASSLEQGVEQYF
TGCGCCAGCAGCTTGGAACAGGGTGTCGAGCAGTACTTC
>many|TRBV12-3/TRBV12-4|NA|TRBJ2-5
CASSLRERETQYF
TGTGCCAGCAGTTTAAGGGAAAGGGAGACCCAGTACTTC
>NA|TRBV5-8|TRBD1|TRBJ1-2
CASSLGLDRANYGYTF
TGTGCCAGCAGCCTGGGCCTGGACAGGGCTAACTATGGCTACACCTTC
>many|TRBV20-1|NA|TRBJ1-6
CSAALDSAYNSPLHF
TGCAGTGCTGCCTTGGACAGCGCCTATAATTCACCCCTCCACTTT
>once|TRBV4-1|NA|TRBJ2-1
CASSQDGLFSYNEQFF
TGCGCCAGCAGCCAAGATGGGCTTTTCTCCTACAATGAGCAGTTCTTC
>many|TRBV12-3/TRBV12-4|NA|TRBJ2-2
CASTLGGLRPVTGELFF
TGTGCCAGCACCCTTGGGGGACTCCGGCCCGTCACCGGGGAGCTGTTTTTT
>many|TRBV4-1|NA|TRBJ1-5
CASSQVRGPVGNQPQHF
TGCGCCAGCAGCCAAGTTAGGGGACCGGTTGGCAATCAGCCCCAGCATTTT
>NA|TRBV5-1|NA|TRBJ2-2
CASSLDGQGGELFF
TGCGCCAGCAGCTTGGACGGTCAGGGAGGGGAGCTGTTTTTT
>many|TRBV20-1|NA|TRBJ2-7
CSARPGNIYEQYF
TGCAGTGCTAGACCCGGGAATATCTACGAGCAGTACTTC
>NA|TRBV18|NA|TRBJ2-3
CASSPDSATTDTQYF
TGTGCCAGCTCACCCGACTCGGCCACCACAGATACGCAGTATTTT
>few|TRBV5-1|NA|TRBJ2-2
CASSFRVAANTGELFF
TGCGCCAGCAGCTTTCGTGTAGCGGCGAACACCGGGGAGCTGTTTTTT
>many|TRBV7-9|NA|TRBJ2-2
CASSPRSVNTGELFF
TGTGCCAGCAGCCCACGGAGCGTGAACACCGGGGAGCTGTTTTTT
>many|TRBV11-2|NA|TRBJ2-5
CASVPRKAGEETQYF
TGTGCCAGCGTCCCCCGTAAGGCTGGCGAAGAGACCCAGTACTTC
>few|TRBV5-1|NA|TRBJ2-2
CASSLWFGSRFLRTITGELFF
TGCGCCAGCAGCTTGTGGTTTGGCAGCCGGTTCCTCCGAACAATAACCGGGGAGCTGTTTTTT
>many|TRBV29-1|TRBD2|TRBJ2-3
CSVEYLAGGTDTQYF
TGCAGCGTTGAATATCTAGCGGGAGGCACAGATACGCAGTATTTT
>many|TRBV3-1|TRBD2|TRBJ2-3
CANSQVRGRTSRSHTQYF
TGTGCCAACAGCCAAGTACGAGGCCGGACTAGCAGAAGTCATACGCAGTATTTT
>NA|TRBV4-1|NA|TRBJ2-3
CASSRDGILAGAQYF
TGTGCCAGCAGCCGAGATGGGATCCTCGCCGGCGCGCAGTATTTT